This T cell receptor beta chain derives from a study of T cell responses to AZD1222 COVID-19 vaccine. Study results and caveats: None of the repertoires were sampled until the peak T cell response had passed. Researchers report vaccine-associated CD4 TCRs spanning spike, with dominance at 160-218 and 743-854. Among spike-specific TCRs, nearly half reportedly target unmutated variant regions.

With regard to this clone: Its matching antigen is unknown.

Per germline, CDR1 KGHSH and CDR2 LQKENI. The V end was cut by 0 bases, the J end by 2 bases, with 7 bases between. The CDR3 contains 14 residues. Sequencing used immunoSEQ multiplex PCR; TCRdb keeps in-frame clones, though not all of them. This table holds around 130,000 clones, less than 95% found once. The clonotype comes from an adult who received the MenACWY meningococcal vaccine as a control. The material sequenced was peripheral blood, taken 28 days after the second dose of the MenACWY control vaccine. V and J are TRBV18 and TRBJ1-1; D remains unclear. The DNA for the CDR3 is TGTGCCAGCTCACCACCGTCAGAAAACACTGAAGCTTTCTTT. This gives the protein CASSPPSENTEAFF.